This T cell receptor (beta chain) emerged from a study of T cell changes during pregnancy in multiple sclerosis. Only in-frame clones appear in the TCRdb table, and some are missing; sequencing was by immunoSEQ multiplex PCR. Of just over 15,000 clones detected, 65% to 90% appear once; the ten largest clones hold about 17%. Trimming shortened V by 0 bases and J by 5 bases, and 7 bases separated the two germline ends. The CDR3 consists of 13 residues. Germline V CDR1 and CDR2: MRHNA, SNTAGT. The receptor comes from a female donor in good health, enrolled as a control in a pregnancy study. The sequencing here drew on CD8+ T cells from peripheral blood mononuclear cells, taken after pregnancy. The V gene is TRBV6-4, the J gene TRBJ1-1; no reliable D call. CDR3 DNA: TGTGCCAGCAGTGACTCGATGGAGACTGAAGCTTTCTTT. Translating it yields CASSDSMETEAFF.